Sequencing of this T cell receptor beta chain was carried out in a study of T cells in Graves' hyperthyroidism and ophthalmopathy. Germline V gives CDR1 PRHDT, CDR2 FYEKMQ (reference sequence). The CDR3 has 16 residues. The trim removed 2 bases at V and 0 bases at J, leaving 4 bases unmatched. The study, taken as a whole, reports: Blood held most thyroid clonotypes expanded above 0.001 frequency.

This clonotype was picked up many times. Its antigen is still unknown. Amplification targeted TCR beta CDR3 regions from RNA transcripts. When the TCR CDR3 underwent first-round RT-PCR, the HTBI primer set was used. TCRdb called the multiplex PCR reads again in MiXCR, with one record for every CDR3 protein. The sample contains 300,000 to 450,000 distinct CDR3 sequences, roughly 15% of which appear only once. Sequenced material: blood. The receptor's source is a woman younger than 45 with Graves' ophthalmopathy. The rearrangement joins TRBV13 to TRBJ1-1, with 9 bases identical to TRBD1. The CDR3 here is CASSLTGQGMNTEAFF. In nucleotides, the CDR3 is TGTGCCAGCAGCTTAACGGGACAGGGTATGAACACTGAAGCTTTCTTT.